These 16 T cell receptor beta chains share one sample of origin, sequenced in a study of blood T cell repertoires in COVID-19. Here immunoSEQ multiplex PCR was the method, and the copy in TCRdb shows in-frame clones only, minus some. The sample records approximately 170,000 clones, over 90% being singletons. The sequencing sample was made of peripheral blood. These TCRs come from a woman aged 55 to 70 with COVID-19, enrolled during active disease.

The rearrangement links TRBV4-1 to TRBJ1-4, with 7 bases fitting TRBD1. CDR3 length: 14 residues. Trimming took 4 bases from V and 4 from J; bases not matched to a gene: 3. Germline V gives CDR1 MGHRA, CDR2 YSYEKL. The CDR3 protein is CASSPGTDNEKLFF. Written as DNA, the CDR3 is TGCGCCAGCAGCCCCGGGACAGATAATGAAAAACTGTTTTTT.

This chain links TRBV11-2 with TRBJ2-3; 8 bases align to TRBD1. V shed 5 bases, J shed 4 bases, and the junction held 8 bases outside the gene matches. Germline V CDR1 and CDR2: SGHAT, FQNNGV. The CDR3 contains 15 residues. CDR3 nucleotides: TGTGCCAGCAGCCCCCGGACAGGGCGTCCAGATACGCAGTATTTT. It specifies CASSPRTGRPDTQYF.

V is TRBV6-5 and J is TRBJ2-7, with 9 nucleotides matching TRBD1. Per germline, CDR1 MNHEY and CDR2 SVGAGI. V trimming: 6 bases; J trimming: 5 bases; junction bases outside the gene matches: 8. CDR3 length equals 14 residues. This CDR3 is CASRKGQGLNEQYF. CDR3 DNA sequence: TGTGCCAGCAGAAAGGGACAGGGCCTCAACGAGCAGTACTTC.

The chain combines TRBV12-3 or TRBV12-4 with TRBJ1-5; D is unclear. The V end lost 8 bases, the J end lost 2 bases, and 10 bases lay between the germline ends. The CDR3 has 13 residues. The CDR3 DNA sequence: TGTGCCAGCGACCGTGGGCGCAATCAGCCCCAGCATTTT. It translates to CASDRGRNQPQHF.

The genes are TRBV29-1 and TRBJ2-3; the match to TRBD1 covers 11 bases. J was trimmed by 2 bases and V by 3 bases; bases with no gene match: 7. Germline lookup yields CDR1 SQVTM and CDR2 ANQGSEA. The CDR3 loop spans 16 amino acids. The CDR3 loop reads CSVEGQGGISTDTQYF. The CDR3 nucleotides read TGCAGCGTTGAGGGACAGGGGGGGATCTCCACAGATACGCAGTATTTT.

The rearrangement links TRBV13 to TRBJ1-1; TRBD1 is a possible D gene (5 bases). This CDR3 has 14 residues. Germline assignment: CDR1 PRHDT and CDR2 FYEKMQ (reference sequence). Between the trimmed V and J ends, which lost 6 bases and 6 bases, there was a span of 17 bases. The CDR3 bases are TGTGCCAGCAGTTCACAAATTCGGGGGGCTGAAGCTTTCTTT. It yields the protein CASSSQIRGAEAFF.

This clone has just one count. The CDR3 nucleotides are TGTGCCAGCAGCGCACAGGGGGCCTCCTCTGGAAACACCATATATTTT. Its translation: CASSAQGASSGNTIYF. The V and J genes are TRBV9 and TRBJ1-3; 9 nucleotides match TRBD1. Per the germline V gene, CDR1 is SGDLS and CDR2 is YYNGEE. The trim removed 3 bases at V and 0 bases at J, leaving 4 bases unmatched. CDR3 size: 16 residues.

The chain links TRBV5-1 to TRBJ2-1; D is possibly TRBD2 (6 bases). From germline, CDR1 is SGHRS and CDR2 YFSETQ. V gave up 1 base and J gave up 0 bases, with 8 bases separating them. The CDR3 consists of 15 residues. The CDR3 region has the DNA TGCGCCAGCAGCTTGCGGGGGAGCTCCTACAATGAGCAGTTCTTC. This encodes CASSLRGSSYNEQFF. Using reference TRBV5-1 and TRBJ2-1 for the parts outside the CDR3, the full variable domain is KAGVTQTPRYLIKTRGQQVTLSCSPISGHRSVSWYQQTPGQGLQFLFEYFSETQRNKGNFPGRFSGRQFSNSRSEMNVSTLELGDSALYLCASSLRGSSYNEQFFGPGTRLTVL.

The chain carries TRBV15 and TRBJ1-5; no clear D gene. In germline, CDR1 is LNHNV, CDR2 YYDKDF (reference sequence). The CDR3 covers 14 residues. The germline V and J ends were trimmed by 6 bases and 0 bases, with 9 bases remaining between them. The CDR3: CATRRTNSNQPQHF. CDR3 sequence (DNA): TGTGCCACCAGGCGCACCAATAGCAATCAGCCCCAGCATTTT.

The gene calls are TRBV6-5 and TRBJ1-4; D is perhaps TRBD1 (5 bases). V was pared by 2 bases and J by 0 bases, with 10 bases between. The CDR3 is 16 amino acids. Germline loops: CDR1 MNHEY, CDR2 SVGAGI. CDR3 loop: CASSYGQGTTNEKLFF. The CDR3, as DNA: TGTGCCAGCAGTTACGGTCAGGGTACAACTAATGAAAAACTGTTTTTT.

The chain joins TRBV6-5 to TRBJ1-1; the D is unclear. The V gene lost 2 bases and the J gene lost 9 bases, with 16 bases spanning the gap. Germline V CDR1 and CDR2: MNHEY, SVGAGI. The CDR3 is 14 residues long. The CDR3 nucleotides are TGTGCCAGCAGTTACAGATCAGGATCCTTAAAAGCTTTCTTT. Residues: CASSYRSGSLKAFF.

This chain connects TRBV7-2 to TRBJ1-4; a possible D gene is TRBD1 (6 bases). The CDR3 is made up of 15 amino acids. Per germline, CDR1 SGHTA and CDR2 FQGNSA. Deletions cut 5 bases from V and 7 bases from J, with 17 bases between. The CDR3 loop is CASSPMGGQAEKLFF. CDR3 DNA: TGTGCCAGCAGCCCAATGGGGGGGCAGGCTGAAAAACTGTTTTTT.

The chain is built from TRBV11-2 and TRBJ1-4, with D unresolved. V lost 5 bases and J 6 bases, leaving 13 bases between the germline ends. In germline, CDR1 is SGHAT, CDR2 FQNNGV. The CDR3 is made up of 14 amino acids. The CDR3 bases are TGTGCCAGCAGCCCGTTCGGGGTACATGAAAAACTGTTTTTT. Its protein is CASSPFGVHEKLFF.

This clone was picked up one time. The CDR3 nucleotides are TGTGCCAGCTCATTCGGGACAGGGACGTTGAACACTGAAGCTTTCTTT. Protein product: CASSFGTGTLNTEAFF. The chain is built from TRBV18 and TRBJ1-1; 9 bases agree with TRBD1. CDR3 length equals 16 residues. V shed 5 bases and J 0 bases; nucleotides not matched to a gene: 7. Per the germline V gene, CDR1 is KGHSH and CDR2 is LQKENI.

CDR3 DNA: TGTGCCAGCAGCTTAGCGAGGCTTGCTGAAGCTTTCTTT. Encoded protein: CASSLARLAEAFF. The rearrangement joins TRBV7-8 to TRBJ1-1; D ambiguous. The germline gives CDR1 SGHVS, CDR2 FQNEAQ. CDR3 length equals 13 residues. V was clipped by 0 bases and J by 6 bases, with 8 bases between them. Combining the CDR3 with reference TRBV7-8 and TRBJ1-1 gives the whole variable domain GAGVSQSPRYKVAKRGQDVALRCDPISGHVSLFWYQQALGQGPEFLTYFQNEAQLDKSGLPSDRFFAERPEGSVSTLKIQRTQQEDSAVYLCASSLARLAEAFFGQGTRLTVV.

As concerns this clone: This same CDR3 is encoded by further DNA sequences in the sample. The chain is built from TRBV7-3 and TRBJ2-7, with 11 bases identical to TRBD1. V lost 5 bases, J lost 7 bases, and 4 bases stayed unmatched. The germline V gene has CDR1 SGHTA and CDR2 FQGTGA. This CDR3 comprises 13 residues. The chain's CDR3 is CASSPGTGGEQYF. The CDR3 region has the DNA TGTGCCAGCAGCCCCGGGACAGGGGGTGAGCAGTACTTC.